This T cell receptor (beta chain) comes out of a study of T cells in Graves' hyperthyroidism and ophthalmopathy (dated by TCRdb to about 2019). About the study as a whole: Peripheral blood samples were taken at initial diagnosis, before any treatment was given. A discovery cohort of about a hundred patients, approximately 45 with Graves' ophthalmopathy and approximately 57 with stable Graves' hyperthyroidism, was used to find distinguishing TCR V-J signatures. Prospective prediction of ophthalmopathy was tested in an independent validation cohort consisting of fewer than 20 hyperthyroidism patients and about 17 patients who later progressed to ophthalmopathy. For training and testing, the 95 to 100 patients in the discovery cohort were randomly divided in a 7:3 ratio. In several Graves' hyperthyroidism patients, the study also compared T-cell repertoires from thyroid tissue with T-cell repertoires from blood. After sampling, hyperthyroidism patients received methimazole starting at 30 mg daily, and ophthalmopathy patients received high-dose intravenous methylprednisolone. The paper reports TCR Vbeta CDR3 sequencing of over 130 peripheral blood samples: around 45 ophthalmopathy, about 75 hyperthyroidism and around 17 progressor patients.

The TCR beta CDR3 regions were amplified from RNA transcripts. The TCR CDR3 was subjected to a first round of RT-PCR using the HTBI primer set and the Qiagen OneStep RT-PCR kit. Libraries were constructed in a second round of multiplex PCR, after which size selection and purification were carried out. Paired-end sequencing of the libraries was performed with 100 bp reads on an Illumina HiSeq2000. In the authors' own workflow: SOAPnuke was used to process the raw data, removing reads that contained adapters or uncalled bases, had a mean Phred below 15, or lacked an exact match to the constant primer or identifier. COPE v1.2.5 was used to merge high-quality paired reads, and clonotypes were defined as unique nucleotide sequences. Clonotypes were aligned to IMGT TRBV, TRBD and TRBJ reference segments using MiTCR v1.1. The analysis was restricted to V-J combinations with a frequency above 0.0001, which together covered 99.2% of the repertoires. The TCS score was defined as the ratio of F50 (clonal expansion) to E x V (chaos), calculated using BLOSUM62-based TCRdist between CDR3 peptides within each V-J. Welch's t-statistics and random forest reduced 514 V-J features to about 12, which were used in a naive Bayes classifier (R e1071). TCRdb reran the public reads through fastp at Q25 and MiXCR, keeping productive beta chains. One record per CDR3 amino acid sequence lists the most common genes and DNA. The V and J calls were not made by the authors but by TCRdb's processing. The sample includes roughly 720,000 distinct CDR3 sequences, with roughly 17% observed a single time. The ten most abundant clones make up around 15% of the sample.

Graves' hyperthyroidism was defined as stable when no progression to ophthalmopathy occurred over 18 months of follow-up. The hyperthyroidism patients were between 18 and 65 years old and newly diagnosed, with a disease duration of less than 2 months. Any patient with an uncontrolled infection, another autoimmune disease, pregnancy or lactation was excluded. Diagnoses were established on the basis of clinical symptoms, serum thyroxine and TRAb, thyroid ultrasound, and orbital computed tomography. Ficoll-Paque density gradient centrifugation was used to isolate PBMCs from approximately 10 ml of fresh peripheral blood. Trizol reagent was used to extract total RNA, and RNA quality was then checked on an Agilent 2100 Bioanalyzer. Points the paper makes about the study in general: Sample size was not statistically predetermined, and blinding of investigators to group allocation was not performed. Most expanded thyroid clonotypes (frequency above 0.001) were also detected in blood, suggesting blood repertoires may reflect thyroid immune responses. During validation, the model predicted progression to ophthalmopathy a median of roughly six months ahead of onset, with around 71% sensitivity and around 73% specificity. Ophthalmopathy was separated from stable hyperthyroidism by a 13 V-J signature model, with approximately 89% sensitivity and approximately 84% specificity obtained in cross-validation and 80%/75% obtained in testing.

In its sample, this clonotype was seen many times. Its antigen is currently not known. Base quality data are lacking; no much larger clone is found one base away. The material sequenced was blood. This TCR was sampled from a man between 45 and 60 years old with Graves' hyperthyroidism.

Read as DNA, the sequence is TGTGCCAGCAGTTACCGCGTATCGGCAGCAACTAACTATGGCTACACCTTC. This codes for CASSYRVSAATNYGYTF. The V gene is TRBV6-5 and the J gene is TRBJ1-2, with the D gene too uncertain to name. V loses 2 bases, J loses 0 bases, and the germline ends lie 16 bases apart. The germline V gene sets CDR1 to MNHEY and CDR2 to SVGAGI. The CDR3 starts with the cysteine, ends with the phenylalanine, and has 17 residues. The only DNA kept is the CDR3, 51 bases in frame from the first base.